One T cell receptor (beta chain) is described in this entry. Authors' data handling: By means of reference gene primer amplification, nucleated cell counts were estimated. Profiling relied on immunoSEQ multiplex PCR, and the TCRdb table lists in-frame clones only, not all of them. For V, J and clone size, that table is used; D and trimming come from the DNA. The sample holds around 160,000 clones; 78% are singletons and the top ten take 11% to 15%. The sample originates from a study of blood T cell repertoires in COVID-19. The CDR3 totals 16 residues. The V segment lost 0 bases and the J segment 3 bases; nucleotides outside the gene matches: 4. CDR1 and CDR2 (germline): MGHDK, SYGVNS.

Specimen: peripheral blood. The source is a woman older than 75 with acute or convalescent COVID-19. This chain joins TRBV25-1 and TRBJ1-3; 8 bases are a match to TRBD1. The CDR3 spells CASSEYAGGSGNTIYF. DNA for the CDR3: TGTGCCAGCAGTGAATATGCAGGGGGCAGTGGAAACACCATATATTTT.